This is a list of T cell receptor beta chains from one sample in a study of blood T cell repertoires in COVID-19. Profiled with immunoSEQ multiplex PCR; TCRdb holds only in-frame clones, not every one. This repertoire shows 180,000 or so clones, roughly 76% found once; its top ten account for more than 6.5%. The sequencing input was peripheral blood. Receptor source: a woman in her forties or fifties with active or convalescent COVID-19. The CDR3 runs from the conserved cysteine through the conserved F or W. The order of the fields is clone size, CDR3 length, J gene, D gene, V gene, CDR3 protein, CDR3 DNA. D genes are given only for firm matches. Not all rows give a size; the values are once, few, many and, for expanded clones, a class.

NA | 15 | TRBJ2-3 | TRBD2 | TRBV9 | CASSRLAGASNTQYF | TGTGCCAGCAGCCGGCTAGCGGGGGCCTCTAATACGCAGTATTTT
NA | 15 | TRBJ2-1 | TRBD1 | TRBV28 | CASSTSGTGYNEQFF | TGTGCCAGCAGCACATCCGGGACAGGCTACAATGAGCAGTTCTTC
NA | 13 | TRBJ1-2 | NA | TRBV9 | CASSLLEGNDYTF | TGTGCCAGCAGCCTACTAGAGGGAAACGACTACACCTTC
once | 14 | TRBJ2-1 | TRBD1 | TRBV5-1 | CASALGGPYNEQFF | TGCGCCAGCGCATTAGGGGGCCCTTACAATGAGCAGTTCTTC
NA | 14 | TRBJ1-5 | TRBD1 | TRBV30 | CAWSPTGVNQPQHF | TGTGCCTGGAGTCCCACAGGGGTCAATCAGCCCCAGCATTTT
NA | 15 | TRBJ2-1 | NA | TRBV6-5 | CASSYSQQGYNEQFF | TGTGCCAGCAGTTACTCGCAACAGGGCTACAATGAGCAGTTCTTC
few | 13 | TRBJ1-2 | TRBD1 | TRBV25-1 | CASRMTGDYGYTF | TGTGCCAGCAGGATGACAGGGGACTATGGCTACACCTTC
NA | 16 | TRBJ2-1 | TRBD2 | TRBV4-2 | CASSAPLAGDPNEQFF | TGTGCCAGCAGCGCCCCACTAGCGGGAGATCCCAATGAGCAGTTCTTC
once | 15 | TRBJ2-7 | TRBD2 | TRBV7-2 | CASSPSPAGRGEQYF | TGTGCCAGCAGCCCAAGCCCAGCGGGGAGAGGTGAGCAGTACTTC
many | 13 | TRBJ1-2 | TRBD1 | TRBV14 | CARDRGLNYGYTF | TGTGCTAGGGACAGGGGACTTAACTATGGCTACACCTTC
NA | 16 | TRBJ2-2 | TRBD1 | TRBV27 | CASSSSGQANTGELFF | TGTGCCAGCAGTAGTTCGGGACAGGCTAACACCGGGGAGCTGTTTTTT